Listed below are T cell receptor beta chains from one sample, sequenced in a study of OX40 agonist ivuxolimab in advanced cancers. Assay: immunoSEQ multiplex PCR; the TCRdb copy retains only in-frame clones and omits some. The sample holds approximately 70,000 clones; about 85% are singletons and the top ten take about 1.3%. Source: CD4+ or CD8+ T cells sorted from blood, taken in a trial of the OX40 agonist ivuxolimab. The receptor source for this set is an adult with an advanced solid tumor such as melanoma, head and neck, liver or kidney cancer. The CDR3 runs from the conserved cysteine through the conserved F or W. Fields, in order: CDR3 DNA, CDR3 protein, D gene, J gene, V gene, clone size. The D gene is left open where the match is weak. Rows may omit the clone size; those that give it use once, few, many or a size class.

TGTGCCAGTAAGGCGACAGGGGGGCTTTATAGCAATCAGCCCCAGCATTTT | CASKATGGLYSNQPQHF | TRBD1 | TRBJ1-5 | TRBV19 | NA
TGCGCCAGCAGTGACCAGGGTAATCAGCCCCAGCATTTT | CASSDQGNQPQHF | NA | TRBJ1-5 | TRBV10-2 | medium-sized
TGTGCCTCTCGGGCTAGCGGGATATACAATGAGCAGTTCTTC | CASRASGIYNEQFF | TRBD2 | TRBJ2-1 | TRBV30 | NA
TGTGCCAGCAGCGACAGGGAGGTTGGAAACACCATATATTTT | CASSDREVGNTIYF | TRBD1 | TRBJ1-3 | TRBV6-1 | NA
TGCGCCAGCAGCTGGGACAGTTATGGCTACACCTTC | CASSWDSYGYTF | TRBD1 | TRBJ1-2 | TRBV5-1 | NA
TGTGCCAGCAGTGACGCGGTCGGGTATGGCTACACCTTC | CASSDAVGYGYTF | NA | TRBJ1-2 | TRBV6-5 | NA
TGTGCCAGTAGTATTAGCCTCGGCGAGCAGTACTTC | CASSISLGEQYF | NA | TRBJ2-7 | TRBV19 | NA
TGTGCCTGGAGTGGCCAGGGGGGCGACGAGCAGTACTTC | CAWSGQGGDEQYF | NA | TRBJ2-7 | TRBV30 | NA
TGTGCCAGCAGCTTAGCGGGGGGCCAGTACTTC | CASSLAGGQYF | NA | TRBJ2-5 | TRBV7-2 | once
TGTGCCAGCAGCAAGGACTTCTCTGGGGCCAACGTCCTGACTTTC | CASSKDFSGANVLTF | NA | TRBJ2-6 | TRBV5-4 | NA
TGTGCCAGCACCCGAGGTAGGGACACTGAAGCTTTCTTT | CASTRGRDTEAFF | NA | TRBJ1-1 | TRBV27 | NA
TGTGCCAGCAGCTTGGAAACTAGCGGGAGGGAAGAGCAGTACTTC | CASSLETSGREEQYF | TRBD2 | TRBJ2-7 | TRBV5-8 | NA
TGTGCCAGCAGGATAAACAGGGCGCCGGGACACGAGCAGTACTTC | CASRINRAPGHEQYF | NA | TRBJ2-7 | TRBV6-5 | NA
TGTGCCAGCTCTACTTTCAGGCGGGGGACCAGGTCCTACGAGCAGTACTTC | CASSTFRRGTRSYEQYF | TRBD2 | TRBJ2-7 | TRBV7-6 | NA
TGTGCCAGCAGCTTCCGTTACCTTAACTCTGGAAACACCATATATTTT | CASSFRYLNSGNTIYF | NA | TRBJ1-3 | TRBV5-6 | NA
TGTGCCAGCAGGGAAGACCGGGGCAATCAGCCCCAGCATTTT | CASREDRGNQPQHF | NA | TRBJ1-5 | TRBV2 | NA
TGTGCCAGCAGTTGGATACTGAACACTGAAGCTTTCTTT | CASSWILNTEAFF | NA | TRBJ1-1 | TRBV6-6 | NA
TGTGCCAGCTCACCGACAGGGTTATCCTCCTACGAGCAGTACTTC | CASSPTGLSSYEQYF | TRBD1 | TRBJ2-7 | TRBV18 | NA
TGTGCCAGCAGCGTAATGGGGGACGGGAACACTGAAGCTTTCTTT | CASSVMGDGNTEAFF | NA | TRBJ1-1 | TRBV9 | NA
TGTGCCACCAGCAGAGAGGATGGCTACACCTTC | CATSREDGYTF | NA | TRBJ1-2 | TRBV15 | NA
TGCGCCAGCAGCTTGGAGGCGGGATACGAGCAGTACTTC | CASSLEAGYEQYF | NA | TRBJ2-7 | TRBV5-1 | NA
TGTGCCAGCAGTTACACAGATACGCAGTATTTT | CASSYTDTQYF | NA | TRBJ2-3 | TRBV28 | NA
TGTGCCAGCTCATCTTCAACAGGGGCATGGGAGACCCAGTACTTC | CASSSSTGAWETQYF | TRBD1 | TRBJ2-5 | TRBV18 | few
TGTGCCAGTAGTATTAGTGTGACAGTAAACACTGAAGCTTTCTTT | CASSISVTVNTEAFF | NA | TRBJ1-1 | TRBV19 | NA
TGTGCCAGCAGTCAATGGACAGGGATGAACACTGAAGCTTTCTTT | CASSQWTGMNTEAFF | TRBD1 | TRBJ1-1 | TRBV6-1 | NA
TGTGCCAGCACGAGTAAAGCGGGGAACATTCAGTACTTC | CASTSKAGNIQYF | TRBD2 | TRBJ2-4 | TRBV2 | NA
TGCGCCAGCAGTGCACAGGGGCCGCACGAGCAGTACTTC | CASSAQGPHEQYF | TRBD1 | TRBJ2-7 | TRBV10-2 | NA
TGTGCCAGCGGCGCCGGGACAGATGCCTACGAGCAGTACTTC | CASGAGTDAYEQYF | TRBD1 | TRBJ2-7 | TRBV6-1 | NA
TGCGCCAGCAGCAGGGAAACTCGTACGAGCGGGGAGCTGTTTTTT | CASSRETRTSGELFF | NA | TRBJ2-2 | TRBV5-1 | NA
TGTGCCAGCAGTTCCAGGGGACAGGGCTACGAGCAGTACTTC | CASSSRGQGYEQYF | TRBD1 | TRBJ2-7 | TRBV28 | few
TGTGCCAGTAGTATAGATTATCAGCCCCAGCATTTT | CASSIDYQPQHF | NA | TRBJ1-5 | TRBV19 | NA
TGCAGCGTTGTGGGGGGCGCTGGGGCCAACGTCCTGACTTTC | CSVVGGAGANVLTF | NA | TRBJ2-6 | TRBV29-1 | NA
TGTGCCAGCAGCTCAGGGAGAAACACAGATACGCAGTATTTT | CASSSGRNTDTQYF | NA | TRBJ2-3 | TRBV5-8 | NA
TGTGCCAGCAGCGTGGGAGGGGCTAGCGGAACCTACAATGAGCAGTTCTTC | CASSVGGASGTYNEQFF | TRBD2 | TRBJ2-1 | TRBV9 | once
TGTGCCAGCAGCTTAAAAGAGACCCAGTACTTC | CASSLKETQYF | NA | TRBJ2-5 | TRBV7-9 | once
TGTGCCAGTAGTAACCAGGGTCACGAGCAGTACTTC | CASSNQGHEQYF | NA | TRBJ2-7 | TRBV19 | NA
TGTGCCAGCAGCCTCCTAGCGGGAGCCGTCAATGAGCAGTTCTTC | CASSLLAGAVNEQFF | TRBD2 | TRBJ2-1 | TRBV14 | NA
TGTGCCAGCAGTAAACAGGGAGAAGCCAATCAGCCCCAGCATTTT | CASSKQGEANQPQHF | NA | TRBJ1-5 | TRBV6-5 | NA
TGTGCCAGCACCGAGGAAGGGGGGGCCCCGACCTACGAGCAGTACTTC | CASTEEGGAPTYEQYF | NA | TRBJ2-7 | TRBV2 | NA
TGTGCCGGCCGGGACAATCGCGAGCAGTACTTC | CAGRDNREQYF | NA | TRBJ2-7 | TRBV21-1 | NA
TGTGCCAGCAGCGTAGCTACTTCGAACACTGAAGCTTTCTTT | CASSVATSNTEAFF | NA | TRBJ1-1 | TRBV9 | NA
TGTGCCAGCAGCCCCTCCCGCCGGGCCACAGATACGCAGTATTTT | CASSPSRRATDTQYF | NA | TRBJ2-3 | TRBV5-4 | NA
TGTGCCAGCAGCCTAGAGTTCCGCGCCTCGTACCAAGAGACCCAGTACTTC | CASSLEFRASYQETQYF | NA | TRBJ2-5 | TRBV7-8 | NA
TGTGCCAGCAGCGCTACGGACTCCGGGACAGTGCACTTC | CASSATDSGTVHF | TRBD1 | TRBJ2-4 | TRBV28 | NA
TGTGCCACCAGCAGACTCGGAGCGAGTGAAGCTTTCTTT | CATSRLGASEAFF | NA | TRBJ1-1 | TRBV15 | few
TGCGCCAGCAGTGAGGCCGCAGGGGCGGAGCAGTACTTC | CASSEAAGAEQYF | NA | TRBJ2-7 | TRBV10-1 | NA
TGTGCCAGTAGACCGACAGGGCGCGATGAGCAGTTCTTC | CASRPTGRDEQFF | TRBD1 | TRBJ2-1 | TRBV19 | NA
TGTGCCAGCTCACCTACAGGGAGTGACACTGAAGCTTTCTTT | CASSPTGSDTEAFF | NA | TRBJ1-1 | TRBV18 | NA
TGTGCCAGCAGTTACCCCGGTAACACTGAAGCTTTCTTT | CASSYPGNTEAFF | NA | TRBJ1-1 | TRBV6-5 | NA
TGTGCCAGCAGTTCCCAGGGTAGTGGCTATGGCTACACCTTC | CASSSQGSGYGYTF | NA | TRBJ1-2 | TRBV6-1 | NA
TGTGCCAGCAGCCCGGAGGGGTACAATGAGCAGTTCTTC | CASSPEGYNEQFF | NA | TRBJ2-1 | TRBV2 | NA
TGTGCCAGCAACCCCCAGGGGGGCAGGGGCACTGAAGCTTTCTTT | CASNPQGGRGTEAFF | TRBD1 | TRBJ1-1 | TRBV27 | NA
TGTGCCACCAGAGCGGGCCCGGTGAATGAGCAGTTCTTC | CATRAGPVNEQFF | NA | TRBJ2-1 | TRBV19 | NA
TGTGCCTGGAGTTCTGGGGCCAACGTCCTGACTTTC | CAWSSGANVLTF | NA | TRBJ2-6 | TRBV30 | NA
TGTGCCAGCAGTTTGAGGCAGGGCGGCAATCAGCCCCAGCATTTT | CASSLRQGGNQPQHF | NA | TRBJ1-5 | TRBV6-1 | NA
TGTGCCAGCAGCTTAAGGCAGGCTGGAAACACCATATATTTT | CASSLRQAGNTIYF | NA | TRBJ1-3 | TRBV7-2 | NA